This entry lists 20 T cell receptor beta chains sequenced from one sample in a study of T cells expressing NK-cell markers. For each CDR3 protein, TCRdb gives one entry from its re-call of the 5' RACE reads, without DNA. The repertoire table contains about 380,000 distinct CDR3 sequences. The specimen was blood T cells: a sorted CD56 or NKG2C T cell subset, CD4+ or CD8+ T cells, or bulk PBMC T cells (not recorded which). All receptors come from a man between 18 and 69 years old in good health.

The chain couples TRBV7-2 to TRBJ1-2; the D call of TRBD1 rests on TCRdb alone, since no DNA is present to check it. Germline V gene lookup returns CDR1 SGHTA and CDR2 FQGNSA. The CDR3 runs to 13 residues. The CDR3 here is CASIFGGAGGYTF.

This sequence joins TRBV10-3 and TRBJ1-4. Germline values: CDR1 ENHRY, CDR2 SYGVKD. This CDR3 is 15 amino acids long. The CDR3 region is CAISGSHGFNEKLFF.

The rearrangement joins TRBV19 to TRBJ2-2; TCRdb names TRBD1, which stays unverified in the absence of DNA. The V gene's germline CDR1 is LNHDA and CDR2 SQIVND (reference sequence). The CDR3 has 15 amino acids. CDR3 loop: CASTRAGQGVGELFF.

This chain connects TRBV5-8 to TRBJ2-6. The CDR3 covers 17 residues. The germline gives CDR1 SGHTS, CDR2 YDEGEE. CDR3 residues: CASSLGGGSAGANVLTF.

The V and J genes are TRBV12-5 and TRBJ2-7; without DNA, the TCRdb call of TRBD1 cannot be checked. This CDR3 has 15 amino acids. Germline V gene data show CDR1 as LGHNT and CDR2 as FRNRAP. CDR3 sequence: CASGLDPGQGYEQYF.

The chain recombines TRBV15 with TRBJ2-1; TCRdb selects TRBD1, and the lack of DNA leaves this call unchecked. This CDR3 is 16 amino acids long. Germline V gene lookup returns CDR1 LNHNV and CDR2 YYDKDF (reference sequence). The CDR3 sequence: CATSIGRGGGADEQFF.

The chain is built from TRBV7-2 and TRBJ2-2; TCRdb's D call of TRBD1 is untestable without DNA. CDR1 and CDR2 (germline): SGHTA, FQGNSA. The CDR3 spans 15 residues. The CDR3 protein is CASSPPGGFTGELFF.

The chain recombines TRBV6-5 with TRBJ1-4. The CDR3 runs to 11 residues. CDR1 and CDR2 from the germline V gene are MNHEY and SVGAGI. This chain's CDR3 is CASRENEKLFF.

The chain joins TRBV2 to TRBJ1-5; TCRdb picks TRBD1, but there is no DNA to check that call. This CDR3 spans 15 amino acids. Germline V gene data show CDR1 as SNHLY and CDR2 as FYNNEI. The CDR3 reads CASRGRRDSNQPQHF.

The chain uses TRBV6-5 and TRBJ2-1; the D gene TCRdb calls, TRBD2, cannot be checked with no DNA. The CDR3 length is 16 residues. From germline, CDR1 is MNHEY and CDR2 SVGAGI. The CDR3: CASSSRRGGAYNEQFF.

The J gene is TRBJ2-2, the V gene TRBV6-5; TCRdb gives TRBD1 as the D gene, but with no DNA this cannot be confirmed. The germline V gene encodes CDR1 MNHEY and CDR2 SVGAGI. The CDR3 contains 16 residues. CDR3 loop: CASSDSGTLNTGELFF.

The chain has TRBV6-2 or TRBV6-3 and TRBJ2-3; TCRdb names TRBD2, which stays unverified in the absence of DNA. CDR3 length: 18 residues. Germline CDR1 is MNHEY and CDR2 is SVGEGT. The CDR3 protein is CASSSPLPLAGTPDTQYF.

The chain couples TRBV18 to TRBJ2-7; TCRdb gives TRBD2 as the D gene, but with no DNA this cannot be confirmed. CDR1 and CDR2 (germline): KGHSH, LQKENI. The CDR3 extends over 17 amino acids. CDR3: CASSPLEGTSVYYEQYF.

The chain recombines TRBV11-2 with TRBJ2-7; TCRdb indicates TRBD1, and absent DNA this call remains unverified. Germline CDR1 and CDR2: SGHAT and FQNNGV. The CDR3 has 15 amino acids. The CDR3: CASSPSGTGGYEQYF.

The rearrangement uses TRBV6-5 and TRBJ2-7; TCRdb lists TRBD1, though no DNA is available to test this call. Germline CDR1 and CDR2: MNHEY and SVGAGI. The CDR3 spans 16 residues. The CDR3 reads CASRLPGGQASYEQYF.

V is TRBV12-3 or TRBV12-4 and J is TRBJ2-1; TCRdb's assignment of TRBD2 cannot be checked, as there is no DNA. The CDR3 has 19 residues. CDR3 sequence: CASTRRRAGGPSFTPEQFF.

J is TRBJ2-1 and V is TRBV5-1; lacking DNA, the TRBD1 call made by TCRdb goes unchecked. Looked up from germline, CDR1 is SGHRS and CDR2 is YFSETQ. The CDR3 is 16 amino acids. CDR3 sequence: CASSFMRGARNNEQFF.

This rearrangement joins TRBV6-1 to TRBJ2-1. The CDR3 contains 14 residues. CDR1 is MNHNS, CDR2 SASEGT, per germline. The CDR3 loop reads CASLPDLSYNEQFF.

The chain employs TRBV6-5 and TRBJ1-1; TCRdb returns TRBD1, unconfirmable since there is no DNA. This CDR3 has 16 amino acids. Germline V CDR1 and CDR2: MNHEY, SVGAGI. CDR3 residues: CASSYNSPSGVTEAFF.

CDR3 protein: CATSRELGPANYGYTF. V and J are TRBV15 and TRBJ1-2; lacking DNA, the TRBD1 call made by TCRdb goes unchecked. Germline lookup yields CDR1 LNHNV and CDR2 YYDKDF (reference sequence). This CDR3 is 16 amino acids long.